A selection of T cell receptor beta chains follows, all from one sample in a study of control samples from healthy donors and cancer patients. Produced via immunoSEQ multiplex PCR; TCRdb's table is partial and in-frame only. The sample holds just over 150,000 clones; about 90% are singletons and the top ten take 12%. Sequencing used blood. The receptors originated from a young man in good health. The CDR3 runs from the conserved cysteine through the conserved F or W. Fields, in order: J gene, D gene, V gene, clone size, CDR3 protein, CDR3 DNA. A D gene is named only where the DNA matches it firmly. Clone size appears in some rows only: once, few, many, or a class for an expanded clone.

J: TRBJ2-7
D: -
V: TRBV15
size: -
CDR3: CATSRIPYEQYF
DNA: TGTGCCACCAGCAGGATCCCCTACGAGCAGTACTTC

J: TRBJ2-1
D: -
V: TRBV5-1
size: -
CDR3: CASSLSAGLRFYNEQFF
DNA: TGCGCCAGCAGCTTGTCCGCAGGGTTGAGGTTCTACAATGAGCAGTTCTTC

J: TRBJ2-3
D: TRBD2
V: TRBV7-2
size: -
CDR3: CASSVQTSGRAADTQYF
DNA: TGTGCCAGCAGCGTCCAGACTAGCGGGAGGGCCGCAGATACGCAGTATTTT

J: TRBJ2-7
D: -
V: TRBV19
size: -
CDR3: CASSIGQGPNYEQYF
DNA: TGTGCCAGTAGTATAGGCCAAGGACCGAACTACGAGCAGTACTTC

J: TRBJ2-7
D: TRBD2
V: TRBV29-1
size: -
CDR3: CSVEDSSGRAYEQYF
DNA: TGCAGCGTTGAAGATTCGAGCGGGAGGGCCTACGAGCAGTACTTC

J: TRBJ1-1
D: -
V: TRBV18
size: -
CDR3: CASSPPATGLIEAFF
DNA: TGTGCCAGCTCACCACCGGCTACAGGGTTGATTGAAGCTTTCTTT

J: TRBJ2-7
D: -
V: TRBV11-2
size: once
CDR3: CASSLVVVGDEQYF
DNA: TGTGCCAGCAGCTTAGTGGTAGTGGGGGACGAGCAGTACTTC

J: TRBJ2-7
D: -
V: TRBV6-5
size: -
CDR3: CASSYSRGFYEQYF
DNA: TGTGCCAGCAGTTACAGCAGGGGATTCTACGAGCAGTACTTC

J: TRBJ1-1
D: -
V: TRBV5-1
size: once
CDR3: CASSSGLNTEAFF
DNA: TGCGCCAGCAGCTCGGGCCTGAACACTGAAGCTTTCTTT

J: TRBJ2-3
D: -
V: TRBV24-1
size: -
CDR3: CATSGGSGWRDTQYF
DNA: TGTGCCACCAGTGGTGGTTCGGGATGGAGGGATACGCAGTATTTT

J: TRBJ1-3
D: -
V: TRBV3-1/TRBV3-2
size: -
CDR3: CASGGGLTGNTIYF
DNA: TGTGCCAGCGGGGGGGGCCTGACTGGAAACACCATATATTTT

J: TRBJ2-1
D: -
V: TRBV4-1
size: once
CDR3: CASSQEAAGAYNEQFF
DNA: TGCGCCAGCAGCCAAGAGGCAGCGGGCGCCTACAATGAGCAGTTCTTC

J: TRBJ1-5
D: -
V: TRBV6-1
size: -
CDR3: CASSEAQVGGWQPQHF
DNA: TGTGCCAGCAGTGAAGCGCAAGTAGGGGGATGGCAGCCCCAGCATTTT

J: TRBJ2-5
D: -
V: TRBV30
size: -
CDR3: CAWERNQETQYF
DNA: TGTGCCTGGGAGAGGAACCAAGAGACCCAGTACTTC

J: TRBJ2-1
D: TRBD2
V: TRBV7-3
size: many
CDR3: CASSLSPSSGRNNEQFF
DNA: TGTGCCAGCAGCTTAAGTCCCTCTAGCGGGAGGAACAATGAGCAGTTCTTC